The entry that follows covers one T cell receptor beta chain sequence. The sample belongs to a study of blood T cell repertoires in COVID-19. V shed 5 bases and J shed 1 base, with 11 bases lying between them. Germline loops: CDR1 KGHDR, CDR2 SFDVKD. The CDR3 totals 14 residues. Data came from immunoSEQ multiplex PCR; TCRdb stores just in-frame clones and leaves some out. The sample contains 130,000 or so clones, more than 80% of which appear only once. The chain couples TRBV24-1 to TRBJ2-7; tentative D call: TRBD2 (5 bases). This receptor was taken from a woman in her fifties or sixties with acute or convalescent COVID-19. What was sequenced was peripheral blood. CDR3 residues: CATSGEGSSYEQYF. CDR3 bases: TGTGCCACCAGTGGAGAGGGATCTTCCTACGAGCAGTACTTC.